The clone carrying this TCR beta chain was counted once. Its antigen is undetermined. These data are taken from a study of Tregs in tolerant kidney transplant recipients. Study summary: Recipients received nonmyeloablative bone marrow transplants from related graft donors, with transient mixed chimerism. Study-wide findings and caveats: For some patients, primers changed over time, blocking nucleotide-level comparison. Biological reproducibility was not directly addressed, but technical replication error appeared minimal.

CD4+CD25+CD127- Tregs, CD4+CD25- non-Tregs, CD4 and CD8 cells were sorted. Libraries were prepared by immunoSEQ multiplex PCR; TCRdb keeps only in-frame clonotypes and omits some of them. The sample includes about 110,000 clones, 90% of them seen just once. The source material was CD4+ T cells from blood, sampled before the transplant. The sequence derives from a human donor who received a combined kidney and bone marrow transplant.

The CDR3 loop reads CASSLADRGIYEQYF. The CDR3 coding sequence is TGTGCCAGCAGCTTAGCGGACAGGGGAATTTACGAGCAGTACTTC. The chain joins TRBV7-9 to TRBJ2-7; 9 bases are shared with TRBD1. V shed 0 bases and J 4 bases; nucleotides not matched to a gene: 4. CDR3 length: 15 residues. In germline, CDR1 is SEHNR, CDR2 FQNEAQ (reference sequence).